This record concerns one T cell receptor beta chain sequence. What it binds is not known. Once cultured for 10 days, the cells underwent separation to obtain CD4+ T cells. All participants had two doses of either the BNT162b2 or mRNA-1273 vaccine. According to the study, vaccine recipients showed no prior SARS-CoV-2 infection and negative nucleocapsid antibodies. Assay: immunoSEQ multiplex PCR; the TCRdb copy retains only in-frame clones and omits some. Among approximately 74,000 clones listed, less than 75% were seen once. This record comes from a study of vaccination effects on CD4 cells after COVID-19. For the study at large: Wells of around 2.2 million PBMC each were grown with 7.5 to 10 IU/ml IL-2 and about 9.6 ug/ml peptides.

V lost 4 bases, J lost 9 bases, and 5 bases stayed unmatched. Germline V gives CDR1 SGHTA, CDR2 FQGTGA. CDR3 size: 14 residues. The chain joins TRBV7-3 to TRBJ2-1; 11 bases line up with TRBD1. The sequencing used CD4+ T cells from PBMCs cultured without peptide, collected after COVID-19 vaccination. The origin of this receptor is a human donor who received a COVID-19 vaccine. CDR3 amino acids: CASSSRGQGGEQFF. The CDR3 DNA sequence: TGTGCCAGCAGCTCCAGGGGACAGGGGGGTGAGCAGTTCTTC.